The sample holds a few counts of the clone carrying this TCR beta chain. TCRdb processed the RT-PCR reads anew with MiXCR; each CDR3 protein has one entry. The sample has around 700,000 distinct CDR3 sequences, 12% to 15% seen once; the top ten hold 3.6%. V gave up 0 bases and J gave up 9 bases, with 10 bases separating them. Germline CDR1 and CDR2: SGHRS and YFSETQ. The CDR3 covers 14 residues. Sequencing was carried out using memory CD4+ T cells from blood. This TCR was sampled from a female donor in good health, serving as a healthy control. This rearrangement joins TRBV5-1 to TRBJ1-6; D unresolved. The CDR3 loop reads CASSLAVPVSPLHF. The CDR3 DNA reads as TGCGCCAGCAGCTTGGCGGTACCGGTTTCACCCCTCCACTTT.